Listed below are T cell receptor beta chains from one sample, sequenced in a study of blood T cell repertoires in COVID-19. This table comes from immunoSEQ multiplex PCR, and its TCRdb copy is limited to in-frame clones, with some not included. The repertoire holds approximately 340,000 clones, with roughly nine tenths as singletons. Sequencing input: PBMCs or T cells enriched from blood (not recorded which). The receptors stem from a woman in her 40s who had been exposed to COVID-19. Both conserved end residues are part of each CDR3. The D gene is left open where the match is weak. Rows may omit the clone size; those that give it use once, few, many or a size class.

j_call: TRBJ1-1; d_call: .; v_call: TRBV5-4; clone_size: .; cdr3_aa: CASSFSRSMIPEAFF
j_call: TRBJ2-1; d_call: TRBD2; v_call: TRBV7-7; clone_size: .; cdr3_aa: CASSLGLAGYNEQFF
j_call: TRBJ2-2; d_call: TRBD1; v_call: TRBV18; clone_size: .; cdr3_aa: CASRQGAAGELFF
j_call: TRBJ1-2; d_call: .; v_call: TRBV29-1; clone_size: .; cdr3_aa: CSVPPRVGTYGYTF
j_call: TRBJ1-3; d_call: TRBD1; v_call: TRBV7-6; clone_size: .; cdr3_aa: CASSPSGTGASGNTIYF
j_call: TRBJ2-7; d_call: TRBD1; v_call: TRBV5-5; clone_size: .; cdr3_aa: CASSSITGGKTYEQYF
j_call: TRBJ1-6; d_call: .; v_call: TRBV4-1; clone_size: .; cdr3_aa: CASSQDWVGTHNSPLHF
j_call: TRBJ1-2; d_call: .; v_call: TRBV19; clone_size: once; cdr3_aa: CASRGPLRGYTF
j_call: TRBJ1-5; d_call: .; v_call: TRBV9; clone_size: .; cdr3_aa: CASSVGQGNQPQHF
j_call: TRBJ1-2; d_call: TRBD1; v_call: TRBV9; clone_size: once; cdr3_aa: CASSVHRDRGSYGYTF
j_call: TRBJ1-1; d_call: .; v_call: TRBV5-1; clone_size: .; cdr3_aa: CASSRGSGPNTEAFF
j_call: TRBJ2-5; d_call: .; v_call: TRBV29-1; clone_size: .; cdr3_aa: CSVVRGQETQYF
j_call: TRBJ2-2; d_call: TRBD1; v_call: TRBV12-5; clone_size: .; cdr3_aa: CADPEDRLDTGELFF
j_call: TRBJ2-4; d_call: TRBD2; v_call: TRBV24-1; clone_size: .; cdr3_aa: CATSDPSGGASKNIQYF
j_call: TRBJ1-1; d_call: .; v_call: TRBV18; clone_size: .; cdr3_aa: CASSRGGGANTEAFF
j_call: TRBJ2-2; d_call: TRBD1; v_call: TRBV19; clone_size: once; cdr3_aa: CASSIGTGGLTGELFF
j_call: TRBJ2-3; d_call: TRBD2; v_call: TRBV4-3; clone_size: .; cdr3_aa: CASSQGLAGGTQYF
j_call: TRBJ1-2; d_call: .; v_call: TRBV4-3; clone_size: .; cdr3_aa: CASSQDLQGNYGYTF
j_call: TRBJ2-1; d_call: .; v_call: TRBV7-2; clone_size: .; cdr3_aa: CASSSDWGNEQFF
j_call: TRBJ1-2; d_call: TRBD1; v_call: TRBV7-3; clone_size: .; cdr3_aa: CASSPEGPTGSGYGYTF
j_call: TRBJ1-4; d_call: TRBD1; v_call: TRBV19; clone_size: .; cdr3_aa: CASRETGLLTNEKLFF
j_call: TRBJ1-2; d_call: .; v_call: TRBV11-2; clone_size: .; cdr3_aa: CASSFEGIYGYTF
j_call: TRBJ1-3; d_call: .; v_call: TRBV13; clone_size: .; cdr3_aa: CASSKQGAGNTIYF
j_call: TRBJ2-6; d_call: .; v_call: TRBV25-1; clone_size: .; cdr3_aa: CASSETGTGANVLTF
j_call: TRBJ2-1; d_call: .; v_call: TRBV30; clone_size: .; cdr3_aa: CAWSLGGPSSYNEQFF
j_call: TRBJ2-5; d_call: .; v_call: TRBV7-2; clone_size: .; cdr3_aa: CASSLRGGATQETQYF
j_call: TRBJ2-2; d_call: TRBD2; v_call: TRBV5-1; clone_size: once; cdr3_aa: CASSPPGTSGRNPNTGELFF
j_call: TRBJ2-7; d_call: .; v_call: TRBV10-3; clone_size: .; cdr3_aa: CAISTPASGILSYEQYF
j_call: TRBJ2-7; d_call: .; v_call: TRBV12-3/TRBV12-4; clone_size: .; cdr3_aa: CASSSVYGEQYF
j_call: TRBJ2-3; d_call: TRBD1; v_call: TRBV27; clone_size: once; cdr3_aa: CASSLSGTGGGTDTQYF
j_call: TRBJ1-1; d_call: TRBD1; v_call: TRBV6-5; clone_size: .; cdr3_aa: CASGQGARTEAFF
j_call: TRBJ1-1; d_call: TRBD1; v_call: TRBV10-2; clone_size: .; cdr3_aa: CASSGGSQGAEAFF
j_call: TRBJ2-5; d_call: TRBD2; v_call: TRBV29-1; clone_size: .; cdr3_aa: CSVTPGGRETQYF
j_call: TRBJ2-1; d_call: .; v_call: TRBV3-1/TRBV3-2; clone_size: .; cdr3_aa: CASSQQGGWNDEQFF
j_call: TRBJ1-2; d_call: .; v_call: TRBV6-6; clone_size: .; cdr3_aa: CASTYRTAHGYTF
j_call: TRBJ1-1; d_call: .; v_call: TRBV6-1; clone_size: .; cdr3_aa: CASREGLLQGNTEAFF
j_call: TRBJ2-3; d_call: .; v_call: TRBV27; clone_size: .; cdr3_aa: CASSLGRDTQYF
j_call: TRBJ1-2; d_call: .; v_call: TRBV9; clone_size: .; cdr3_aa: CASSVGLGGANYGYTF
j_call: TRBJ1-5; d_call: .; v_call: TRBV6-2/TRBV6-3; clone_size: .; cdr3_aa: CASSYHRASNQPQHF
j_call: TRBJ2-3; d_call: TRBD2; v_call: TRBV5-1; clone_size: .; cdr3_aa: CASSLASGDTDTQYF
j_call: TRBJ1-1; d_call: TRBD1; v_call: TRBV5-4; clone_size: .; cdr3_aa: CASSPGQGMNTEAFF
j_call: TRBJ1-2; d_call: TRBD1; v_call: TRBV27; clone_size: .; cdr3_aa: CASRWDSNYGYTF
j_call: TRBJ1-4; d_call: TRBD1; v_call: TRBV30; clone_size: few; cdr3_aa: CAWRSGQAATNEKLFF
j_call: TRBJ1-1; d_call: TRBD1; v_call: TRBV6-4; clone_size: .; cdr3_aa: CASSDGQGGPMTEAFF
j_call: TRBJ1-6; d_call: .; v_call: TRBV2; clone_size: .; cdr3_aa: CASERTETPYSPLHF
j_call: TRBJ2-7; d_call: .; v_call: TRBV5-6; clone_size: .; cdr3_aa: CASSLSGYRTYEQYF
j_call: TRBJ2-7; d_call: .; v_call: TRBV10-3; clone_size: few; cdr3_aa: CAISELSYEQYF
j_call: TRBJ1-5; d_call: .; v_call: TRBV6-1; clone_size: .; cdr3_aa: CASSENMNSNQPQHF
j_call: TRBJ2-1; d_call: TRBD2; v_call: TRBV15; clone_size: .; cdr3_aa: CATSKGTSGNNEQFF
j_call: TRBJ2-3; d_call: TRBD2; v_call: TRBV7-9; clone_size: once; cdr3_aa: CASSSGLAGAGGDTQYF
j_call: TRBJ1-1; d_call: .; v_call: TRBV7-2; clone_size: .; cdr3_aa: CASSLSGYQEITEAFF
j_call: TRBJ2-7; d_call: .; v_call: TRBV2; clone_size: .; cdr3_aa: CASELGSREQYF
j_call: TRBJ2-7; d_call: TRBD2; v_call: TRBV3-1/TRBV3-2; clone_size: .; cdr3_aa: CASSKSSPAGGYEQYF
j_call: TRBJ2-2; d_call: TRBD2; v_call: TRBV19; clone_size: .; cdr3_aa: CASSDPLAGGTGELFF
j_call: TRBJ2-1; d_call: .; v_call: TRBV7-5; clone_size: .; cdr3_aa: CVRSSAGTSGGLGGNEQFF